Here is one T cell receptor (beta chain) with its context. Sequenced by immunoSEQ multiplex PCR; TCRdb stores in-frame clones only, minus some. Of fewer than 100,000 clones listed, nearly 90% are singletons. This specimen comes from a study of T cell responses to AZD1222 COVID-19 vaccine. The source was peripheral blood, collected on day 0 of AZD1222 vaccination. The TCR originated in an adult in good health.

The CDR3 nucleotides read TGTGCCAGCTTCGCCGTCTATGGCTACACCTTC. Its translation is CASFAVYGYTF. V usage is TRBV6-5 and J usage is TRBJ1-2; D unclear. V lost 8 bases to trimming and J lost 4 bases, with 8 bases between them. The germline gives CDR1 MNHEY, CDR2 SVGAGI. CDR3 length: 11 amino acids.